These T cell receptor beta chains were read from a single sample in a study of T-cell memory formation after mild COVID-19. TCRdb fed the 5' RACE reads into MiXCR, producing one record per CDR3 protein. The sample lists about 400,000 distinct CDR3 sequences, around 22% seen once, with about an eighth in the top ten. The sample taken for sequencing was PBMCs or a T cell subset sorted from them (not recorded which). Receptor source: an adult woman who had mild COVID-19 (a few samples of this study predate the infection). Cell type and time point are not known. Each CDR3 is given with its conserved first and last residue. The order of the fields is V gene, J gene, CDR3 length, CDR3 protein.

v_call: TRBV7-9
j_call: TRBJ1-2
cdr3_length: 12
cdr3_aa: CASSSRLYGYTF

v_call: TRBV6-5
j_call: TRBJ2-1
cdr3_length: 17
cdr3_aa: CASSYEWDPLLYNEQFF

v_call: TRBV12-3/TRBV12-4
j_call: TRBJ1-1
cdr3_length: 16
cdr3_aa: CASRRTTGEGTAEAFF

v_call: TRBV7-9
j_call: TRBJ2-7
cdr3_length: 12
cdr3_aa: CASSLSVYEQYF

v_call: TRBV9
j_call: TRBJ2-3
cdr3_length: 14
cdr3_aa: CASSVGLAGDTQYF

v_call: TRBV5-1
j_call: TRBJ2-1
cdr3_length: 17
cdr3_aa: CASSQTSGGAWRNEQFF

v_call: TRBV9
j_call: TRBJ1-2
cdr3_length: 14
cdr3_aa: CASSGGTGENGYTF

v_call: TRBV24-1
j_call: TRBJ2-3
cdr3_length: 15
cdr3_aa: CATSDPVSGTDTQYF

v_call: TRBV9
j_call: TRBJ2-3
cdr3_length: 14
cdr3_aa: CASSVDGNSDTQYF

v_call: TRBV11-2
j_call: TRBJ2-7
cdr3_length: 16
cdr3_aa: CASRTTGTGDRHEQYF

v_call: TRBV11-3
j_call: TRBJ2-3
cdr3_length: 13
cdr3_aa: CASSNGYTDTQYF

v_call: TRBV11-2
j_call: TRBJ2-5
cdr3_length: 14
cdr3_aa: CASSFSGWEETQYF

v_call: TRBV5-5
j_call: TRBJ2-5
cdr3_length: 15
cdr3_aa: CASSLQAGGQETQYF

v_call: TRBV20-1
j_call: TRBJ2-1
cdr3_length: 14
cdr3_aa: CSARAASDYSEQFF

v_call: TRBV5-1
j_call: TRBJ1-1
cdr3_length: 16
cdr3_aa: CASSSGGGPQNTEAFF

v_call: TRBV12-3/TRBV12-4
j_call: TRBJ2-5
cdr3_length: 16
cdr3_aa: CASSRTSGRLQETQYF

v_call: TRBV4-1
j_call: TRBJ1-5
cdr3_length: 14
cdr3_aa: CASSTGYSNQPQHF

v_call: TRBV27
j_call: TRBJ2-1
cdr3_length: 13
cdr3_aa: CASSSSGGNEQFF

v_call: TRBV12-3/TRBV12-4
j_call: TRBJ2-1
cdr3_length: 16
cdr3_aa: CASSPRVSGGYNEQFF

v_call: TRBV25-1
j_call: TRBJ1-2
cdr3_length: 14
cdr3_aa: CASSERGQGDGYTF

v_call: TRBV5-1
j_call: TRBJ2-6
cdr3_length: 15
cdr3_aa: CASSLLPSGANVLTF

v_call: TRBV14
j_call: TRBJ2-3
cdr3_length: 16
cdr3_aa: CASSQDGGGNTDTQYF

v_call: TRBV20-1
j_call: TRBJ2-7
cdr3_length: 13
cdr3_aa: CSARGDRGYEQYF

v_call: TRBV4-2
j_call: TRBJ2-1
cdr3_length: 14
cdr3_aa: CASSPSAGAVEQFF

v_call: TRBV18
j_call: TRBJ1-2
cdr3_length: 18
cdr3_aa: CASSPYSRQGSGNYGYTF

v_call: TRBV27
j_call: TRBJ2-7
cdr3_length: 14
cdr3_aa: CASRGLAGNYEQYF

v_call: TRBV12-3/TRBV12-4
j_call: TRBJ2-1
cdr3_length: 16
cdr3_aa: CASRFDAGGTGDEQFF

v_call: TRBV7-9
j_call: TRBJ2-3
cdr3_length: 11
cdr3_aa: CATPVADTQYF

v_call: TRBV7-9
j_call: TRBJ2-7
cdr3_length: 18
cdr3_aa: CASSLSRSRSNYSYEQYF

v_call: TRBV12-3/TRBV12-4
j_call: TRBJ2-1
cdr3_length: 14
cdr3_aa: CASSFSRGGNEQFF

v_call: TRBV20-1
j_call: TRBJ1-1
cdr3_length: 14
cdr3_aa: CSAPAAGRNTEAFF

v_call: TRBV5-1
j_call: TRBJ1-2
cdr3_length: 16
cdr3_aa: CASSLLLKQELYGYTF

v_call: TRBV12-3/TRBV12-4
j_call: TRBJ2-3
cdr3_length: 14
cdr3_aa: CASSPGEYADTQYF

v_call: TRBV24-1
j_call: TRBJ2-2
cdr3_length: 13
cdr3_aa: CATSDHVPGELFF

v_call: TRBV12-3/TRBV12-4
j_call: TRBJ1-4
cdr3_length: 15
cdr3_aa: CASRTSGGSREKLFF

v_call: TRBV12-3/TRBV12-4
j_call: TRBJ1-3
cdr3_length: 14
cdr3_aa: CASSRRGSGNTIYF

v_call: TRBV9
j_call: TRBJ2-4
cdr3_length: 14
cdr3_aa: CASSPKGLKDIQYF

v_call: TRBV18
j_call: TRBJ1-2
cdr3_length: 18
cdr3_aa: CASSPVGTGQTSNYGYTF

v_call: TRBV7-6
j_call: TRBJ2-3
cdr3_length: 14
cdr3_aa: CASSYRGSTDTQYF

v_call: TRBV20-1
j_call: TRBJ2-3
cdr3_length: 16
cdr3_aa: CSAVPHLAGGGHTQYF

v_call: TRBV6-5
j_call: TRBJ1-1
cdr3_length: 15
cdr3_aa: CASSYVAAENTEAFF

v_call: TRBV6-2/TRBV6-3
j_call: TRBJ2-1
cdr3_length: 12
cdr3_aa: CASSYSSGSSFF

v_call: TRBV10-3
j_call: TRBJ2-3
cdr3_length: 15
cdr3_aa: CAISEPQGSTDTQYF

v_call: TRBV4-1
j_call: TRBJ1-2
cdr3_length: 14
cdr3_aa: CASSQDIGRWGYTF

v_call: TRBV10-2
j_call: TRBJ1-1
cdr3_length: 12
cdr3_aa: CASRDPRGEAFF

v_call: TRBV3-1
j_call: TRBJ2-3
cdr3_length: 17
cdr3_aa: CASSQAGRGRTTDTQYF

v_call: TRBV6-5
j_call: TRBJ2-1
cdr3_length: 16
cdr3_aa: CASSWGGGGSYNEQFF

v_call: TRBV6-2/TRBV6-3
j_call: TRBJ2-5
cdr3_length: 14
cdr3_aa: CASSYSTEGETQYF

v_call: TRBV7-9
j_call: TRBJ1-6
cdr3_length: 14
cdr3_aa: CASSPGFSNSPLHF

v_call: TRBV12-3/TRBV12-4
j_call: TRBJ2-4
cdr3_length: 15
cdr3_aa: CASSLVSSGKNIQYF

v_call: TRBV29-1
j_call: TRBJ1-2
cdr3_length: 11
cdr3_aa: CSVVRDYGYTF

v_call: TRBV7-3
j_call: TRBJ2-5
cdr3_length: 16
cdr3_aa: CASSLMGGGQQETQYF